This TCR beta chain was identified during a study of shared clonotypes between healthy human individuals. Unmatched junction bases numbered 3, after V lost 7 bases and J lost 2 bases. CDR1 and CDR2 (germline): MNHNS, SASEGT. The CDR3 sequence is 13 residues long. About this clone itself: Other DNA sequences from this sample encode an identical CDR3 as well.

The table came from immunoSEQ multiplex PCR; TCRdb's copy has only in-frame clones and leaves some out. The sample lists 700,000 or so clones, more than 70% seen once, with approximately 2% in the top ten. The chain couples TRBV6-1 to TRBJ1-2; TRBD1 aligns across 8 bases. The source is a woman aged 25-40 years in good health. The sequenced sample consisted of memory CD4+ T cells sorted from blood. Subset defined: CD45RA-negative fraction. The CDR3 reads CASNRDRNYGYTF. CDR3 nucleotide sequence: TGTGCCAGCAACCGGGACAGGAACTATGGCTACACCTTC.